The 11 T cell receptor beta chains reported below all come from one sample, sequenced in a study of blood T cell repertoires in COVID-19. Clones were sequenced by immunoSEQ multiplex PCR, and TCRdb holds only the in-frame ones, with some missing. Here the sample spans around 200,000 clones, 80% to 90% being singletons. Specimen: PBMCs or T cells enriched from blood (not recorded which). These receptors were taken from a man aged 30 to 39 who had recovered from COVID-19.

On this clone: Additional DNA sequences in this sample encode the identical CDR3. The chain couples TRBV27 to TRBJ2-7; 7 nucleotides align to TRBD2. The junction had 3 bases not matched to a gene; V was cut back by 5 bases and J by 2 bases. This CDR3 contains 13 residues. CDR1 MNHEY and CDR2 SMNVEV come from the germline V gene (reference sequence). The DNA for the CDR3 is TGTGCCAGCAGTCCTAGCGGCCCCTACGAGCAGTACTTC. This sequence encodes CASSPSGPYEQYF.

The chain has TRBV28 and TRBJ1-5; D might be TRBD1 (5 bases). CDR3 length equals 16 residues. The germline V gene has CDR1 MDHEN and CDR2 SYDVKM. The V end lost 1 base, the J end lost 5 bases, and 15 bases lay between the germline ends. The CDR3 DNA reads as TGTGCCAGCAGTTTATCGGAGGGGCGCCTTTATCAGCCCCAGCATTTT. Encoded protein: CASSLSEGRLYQPQHF.

The chain joins TRBV24-1 to TRBJ1-5, with D unresolved. CDR3 size: 13 residues. CDR1 and CDR2 from the germline V gene are KGHDR and SFDVKD. V was shortened by 5 bases and J by 1 base, with 5 bases between the two germline ends. In nucleotides, the CDR3 is TGTGCCACCAGTGCTTCCAGCAATCAGCCCCAGCATTTT. As protein: CATSASSNQPQHF.

The V gene is TRBV28, the J gene TRBJ1-3; possible D gene TRBD1, 5 bases. This CDR3 has 14 amino acids. With 6 bases removed from V and 0 bases from J, the gap between germline ends came to 9 bases. Germline assignment: CDR1 MDHEN and CDR2 SYDVKM. The CDR3 nucleotides are TGTGCCAGCAGGGACACGAGCTCTGGAAACACCATATATTTT. This encodes CASRDTSSGNTIYF.

This clone was seen a single time. The chain joins TRBV4-3 to TRBJ2-1; the D gene is possibly TRBD2 (5 bases). The CDR3 runs to 14 residues. Germline CDR1 and CDR2: LGHNA and YSLEER. V lost 1 base to trimming and J lost 6 bases, with 10 bases between them. CDR3 residues: CASSQVGRSNEQFF. Written as DNA, the CDR3 is TGCGCCAGCAGCCAAGTAGGGAGATCCAATGAGCAGTTCTTC.

The chain carries TRBV30 and TRBJ2-7; D is uncertain. CDR1 is GTSNPN and CDR2 is SVGIG in the germline V gene (reference sequence). V lost 4 bases and J lost 3, with 13 bases in between. The CDR3 is 13 residues long. CDR3 DNA sequence: TGTGCCTGGACTAATTCTCGGGTCTACGAGCAGTACTTC. It yields the protein CAWTNSRVYEQYF.

The chain links TRBV27 to TRBJ2-7; the match to TRBD2 covers 13 bases. This CDR3 has 18 residues. In germline, CDR1 is MNHEY, CDR2 SMNVEV (reference sequence). Unmatched junction bases numbered 9, after V lost 3 bases and J lost 1 base. CDR3 residues: CASSLIGLAGERSYEQYF. CDR3 DNA sequence: TGTGCCAGCAGTTTGATTGGACTAGCGGGAGAGCGGTCCTACGAGCAGTACTTC.

The V and J genes are TRBV10-3 and TRBJ1-5; D not certain. The CDR3 spans 13 residues. CDR1 ENHRY and CDR2 SYGVKD come from the germline V gene. V was shortened by 8 bases and J by 0 bases, with 8 bases between the two germline ends. The CDR3 region is CAIVGFSNQPQHF. DNA for the CDR3: TGTGCCATCGTCGGGTTTAGCAATCAGCCCCAGCATTTT.

For the CDR3, the DNA is TGTGCCAGTAGGATACAGGGAAACTCCTACGAGCAGTACTTC. This gives the protein CASRIQGNSYEQYF. The chain uses TRBV19 and TRBJ2-7; tentatively, D is TRBD1 (6 bases). The CDR3 is 14 amino acids. Trimming cost V 6 bases and J 0 bases, with 12 bases left between them. Germline V gene sequence: CDR1 LNHDA, CDR2 SQIVND (reference sequence).

This chain connects TRBV5-8 to TRBJ2-7, with 9 bases matching TRBD1. Germline trimming cut 4 bases from V and 6 bases from J; bases unmatched to any gene: 5. From germline, CDR1 is SGHTS and CDR2 YDEGEE. The CDR3 runs 13 residues. CDR3 nucleotide sequence: TGTGCCAGCAGCAAGGACAGGGGATCCGAGCAGTACTTC. Translating gives CASSKDRGSEQYF.

DNA of the CDR3: TGCGCCAGCAGCTTGGGGCCGGGACAATTGAACACCGGGGAGCTGTTTTTT. Protein product: CASSLGPGQLNTGELFF. This rearrangement joins TRBV5-1 to TRBJ2-2; the D gene is possibly TRBD1 (6 bases). The length of the CDR3 is 17 residues. V was shortened by 0 bases and J by 1 base, with 13 bases between the two germline ends. Per germline, CDR1 SGHRS and CDR2 YFSETQ. The variable domain in full, with the rest retrieved from reference TRBV5-1 and TRBJ2-2, is KAGVTQTPRYLIKTRGQQVTLSCSPISGHRSVSWYQQTPGQGLQFLFEYFSETQRNKGNFPGRFSGRQFSNSRSEMNVSTLELGDSALYLCASSLGPGQLNTGELFFGEGSRLTVL.